These T cell receptor beta chains were read from a single sample in a study of blood T cell repertoires in COVID-19. Profiled with immunoSEQ multiplex PCR; TCRdb holds only in-frame clones, not every one. Of 140,000 to 150,000 clones listed, roughly 75% are singletons. The specimen was PBMCs or T cells enriched from blood (not recorded which). The source is a woman between 45 and 60 years old who had recovered from COVID-19. Each CDR3 is given with its conserved first and last residue. D genes are given only for firm matches. Size is stated for part of the rows, as once, few or many counts, or as a class when the clone is expanded.

j_call v_call clone_size d_call cdr3_nt cdr3_aa
TRBJ1-1 TRBV28 once TRBD1 TGTGCCAGCAGTGGTAGACAGGGTCGAGACACTGAAGCTTTCTTT CASSGRQGRDTEAFF
TRBJ1-1 TRBV6-5 . . TGTGCCAGCAGCCTAAACCAGGGGCGTGGCGCTTTCTTT CASSLNQGRGAFF
TRBJ1-4 TRBV3-1/TRBV3-2 few . TGTGCCAGCAGCCAAGATGGGACACCCGCGGGGGGTAATGAAAAACTGTTTTTT CASSQDGTPAGGNEKLFF
TRBJ1-6 TRBV6-2/TRBV6-3 few . TGTGCCAGCAGTAAACTAGTGACGAATGATAATTCACCCCTCCACTTT CASSKLVTNDNSPLHF
TRBJ2-3 TRBV5-1 . TRBD1 TGCGCCAGCCGCCCGTCGGGGACAGGGATAACAGATACGCAGTATTTT CASRPSGTGITDTQYF
TRBJ2-7 TRBV6-2/TRBV6-3 . TRBD1 TGTGCCAGCAGCCGCGGGACAGGCATCTACGAGCAGTACTTC CASSRGTGIYEQYF
TRBJ2-7 TRBV6-6 . . TGTGCCAGCAGACATGGAGACCTGACCTACGAGCAGTACTTC CASRHGDLTYEQYF
TRBJ1-1 TRBV9 . . TGTGCCAGCAGCGCCAGACAGGAAGAGAGCACTGAAGCTTTCTTT CASSARQEESTEAFF
TRBJ2-1 TRBV25-1 . . TGTGCCAGCAGTGAATACGAGGGTCGGTATGAGCAGTTCTTC CASSEYEGRYEQFF
TRBJ1-2 TRBV5-1 . TRBD1 TGCGCCAGCAGCCGGACAGGGGAAGGCTACACCTTC CASSRTGEGYTF
TRBJ1-5 TRBV5-1 . . TGCGCCAGCAGCTTGGAACCAGGGGCCTTAAATCAGCCCCAGCATTTT CASSLEPGALNQPQHF
TRBJ1-6 TRBV5-1 once TRBD1 TGCGCCAGCAGCGCGGACAGGGGAAATTCACCCCTCCACTTT CASSADRGNSPLHF
TRBJ2-5 TRBV5-1 once TRBD2 TGCGCCAGCAGAAAATCCACTCGACTAGCGGGGGGAAAAGAGACCCAGTACTTC CASRKSTRLAGGKETQYF
TRBJ2-7 TRBV7-9 . . TGTGCCAGCTCCTCCGTAGTTACGGTGTCCTACGAGCAGTACTTC CASSSVVTVSYEQYF
TRBJ1-6 TRBV3-1/TRBV3-2 . TRBD1 TGTGCCAGCAGCCCGGACAGGGCGAATAATTCACCCCTCCACTTT CASSPDRANNSPLHF
TRBJ1-4 TRBV11-2 . TRBD1 TGTGCCAGCAGCTTAGTACGGGCTAGGGGGCAGGGTAATGAAAAACTGTTTTTT CASSLVRARGQGNEKLFF
TRBJ1-2 TRBV12-3/TRBV12-4 . . TGTGCCAGCAGTTTAGGGACAAACTATGGCTACACCTTC CASSLGTNYGYTF
TRBJ1-2 TRBV18 few . TGTGCCAGCTCACCGCTCACGGACAGCTCCTATGGCTACACCTTC CASSPLTDSSYGYTF
TRBJ1-1 TRBV13 . . TGTGCCAGCAGCTCTGGAGGCCCTGAAGCTTTCTTT CASSSGGPEAFF
TRBJ2-3 TRBV5-1 . TRBD2 TGCGCCAGCAGCGAACTAGCGGGGGGAACAGATACGCAGTATTTT CASSELAGGTDTQYF
TRBJ1-6 TRBV27 . . TGTGCCAGCAGTGTGGGACTTACGTCACCCCTCCACTTT CASSVGLTSPLHF
TRBJ1-1 TRBV5-1 . . TGCGCCACCCGGATCGGGAGTTCGGACACTGAAGCTTTCTTT CATRIGSSDTEAFF
TRBJ2-2 TRBV19 few TRBD2 TGTGCCACCACTAAGGCTAGCGGGGGTTACACCGGGGAGCTGTTTTTT CATTKASGGYTGELFF
TRBJ2-1 TRBV9 . . TGTGCCAGCAGCGATATAGCGGAGTACAATGAGCAGTTCTTC CASSDIAEYNEQFF
TRBJ2-5 TRBV5-1 . TRBD2 TGCGCCAGCAGCTTGCGATTAGCGGGGGGCCCTGAGACCCAGTACTTC CASSLRLAGGPETQYF
TRBJ2-5 TRBV30 . TRBD1 TGTGCCTGGAGTTTGCAGGGGGCGTTAGAGACCCAGTACTTC CAWSLQGALETQYF
TRBJ1-4 TRBV27 . . TGTGCCAGCAGTAGGGGGACCTTCAATGAAAAACTGTTTTTT CASSRGTFNEKLFF
TRBJ2-1 TRBV24-1 . TRBD2 TGTGCCACCAGTGCCGTGGCTAACCCATTTGGGGGACTACGATGGGTATACAATGAGCAGTTCTTC CATSAVANPFGGLRWVYNEQFF
TRBJ1-1 TRBV12-3/TRBV12-4 . . TGTGCCAGCAGCTTGTCAGGGCGTGATGAAGCTTTCTTT CASSLSGRDEAFF
TRBJ1-2 TRBV5-4 few . TGTGCCAGCAGCTTGGCCCCTTTTTGGGCAGGGAAACGGGACTATGGCTACACCTTC CASSLAPFWAGKRDYGYTF
TRBJ1-1 TRBV7-8 . TRBD1 TGTGCCAGCAGCGTCGGACAGGGCACTGAAGCTTTCTTT CASSVGQGTEAFF
TRBJ1-1 TRBV18 . . TGTGCCAGCTCACCTCAGGGAGGGGCCCCTGGGCCGGTTGAAGCTTTCTTT CASSPQGGAPGPVEAFF
TRBJ1-5 TRBV19 . TRBD1 TGTGCCAGTAATGACAGGGGGGAGCCCCAGCATTTT CASNDRGEPQHF
TRBJ2-5 TRBV21-1 . . TGTGCCAGCAGCCCCCGGAGACCCCTTCCGCAAGAGACCCAGTACTTC CASSPRRPLPQETQYF
TRBJ1-2 TRBV12-3/TRBV12-4 . . TGTGCCAGCAGCCCTCAGGGCTATGGCTACACCTTC CASSPQGYGYTF
TRBJ1-1 TRBV19 . . TGTGCCAGTAGCGAAATCCGTAGAACTGAAGCTTTCTTT CASSEIRRTEAFF
TRBJ1-1 TRBV28 . TRBD1 TGTGCCAGCAGTTTCAGGGGGCGCGGGAACACTGAAGCTTTCTTT CASSFRGRGNTEAFF
TRBJ2-1 TRBV2 . TRBD1 TGTGCCAGCGACCCGCTAGGACAGGGAGGCAATGAGCAGTTCTTC CASDPLGQGGNEQFF
TRBJ2-4 TRBV6-6 . . TGTGCCAGCAGTTACTTTGCGCAGGGCGAAAACATTCAGTACTTC CASSYFAQGENIQYF
TRBJ1-1 TRBV30 . . TGTGCCTGGATGGGAGGCCTCGCTCACCCTGAAGCTTTCTTT CAWMGGLAHPEAFF
TRBJ1-5 TRBV7-2 once . TGTGCCAGCAGCCAAGGTCCCGGGGGGAATCAGCCCCAGCATTTT CASSQGPGGNQPQHF
TRBJ1-1 TRBV10-3 . . TGTGCCATCAGTGATGGGGCGGCTGAAGCTTTCTTT CAISDGAAEAFF
TRBJ2-5 TRBV2 . . TGTGCCAGCAGTAAACAGGGATATCAAGAGACCCAGTACTTC CASSKQGYQETQYF
TRBJ2-3 TRBV4-1 few . TGCGCCAGCAAGAGCGGCCGGGCCGTTAGCACAGATACGCAGTATTTT CASKSGRAVSTDTQYF
TRBJ2-1 TRBV19 . TRBD2 TGTGCCAGTAGTATAATGACTAGCGGGGGCTACAATGAGCAGTTCTTC CASSIMTSGGYNEQFF
TRBJ1-2 TRBV28 once . TGTGCCAGCAGTTTATCGGTTGGCTACACCTTC CASSLSVGYTF